Presented here are 13 T cell receptor beta chains from one specimen sequenced in a study of regulatory T cells in long-lasting Graves disease. The time point here: newly diagnosed GD, antithyroid drugs for less than 3 months. PBMCs were the source of the RNA used for TCR sequencing. Arm-PCR of CDR3 regions with iRepertoire HTBI primers generated TCR beta libraries. TCRdb re-derived calls from the multiplex PCR reads in MiXCR, one entry per CDR3 protein. The sample shows 400,000 to 500,000 distinct CDR3 sequences, roughly 15% of them seen only once. In addition, the sample was reused for a study of T cells in Graves' hyperthyroidism and ophthalmopathy.

The starting material was peripheral blood mononuclear cells (PBMCs), obtained at new diagnosis, from a patient treated with antithyroid drugs. The receptor source for this set is a woman aged 40 to 55 with Graves disease.

This clonotype has only a few counts. V usage is TRBV27 and J usage is TRBJ2-5, with TRBD1 identical over 8 bases. The closer fit of TRBJ2-1 to the DNA end suggests the J call may be wrong. The CDR3 loop spans 17 amino acids. Germline values: CDR1 MNHEY, CDR2 SMNVEV (reference sequence). Here the CDR3 DNA reads TGTGCCAGCAGTTCAGGCCTCGGACAGGGAAAACACAATGAGCAGTTCTTC. Translating it yields CASSSGLGQGKHNEQFF.

The chain has TRBV20-1 and TRBJ2-1; unclear D gene. V lost 2 bases, J lost 4 bases, and 9 bases lay in between. This CDR3 has 13 residues. Germline loops: CDR1 DFQATT, CDR2 SNEGSKA (reference sequence). The CDR3 region is CSARRPAYNEQFF. The CDR3 DNA follows: TGCAGTGCTAGAAGACCGGCTTACAATGAGCAGTTCTTC.

Turning to this clonotype: A much larger clonotype is one base distant, so this may be a read error. The rearrangement links TRBV24-1 to TRBJ2-2; D is unresolved. Germline values: CDR1 KGHDR, CDR2 SFDVKD. The germline V and J ends were trimmed by 5 bases and 6 bases, with 3 bases remaining between them. The CDR3 covers 11 residues. The CDR3 DNA reads as TGTGCCACCAGTGTTCCCGGGGAGCTGTTTTTT. This translates into CATSVPGELFF.

This clonotype was recorded at least ten times. The genes are TRBV2 and TRBJ2-2; unclear D gene. The CDR3 is 15 amino acids. V dropped 6 bases and J dropped 5 bases, with 16 bases sitting between them. Germline V lookup: CDR1 SNHLY, CDR2 FYNNEI. DNA of the CDR3: TGTGCCAGCAGCGCCGCCTCCCCCCAAACCGGGGAGCTGTTTTTT. Residues: CASSAASPQTGELFF.

This clonotype was seen at least ten times. The chain couples TRBV11-3 to TRBJ2-1; 9 bases map to TRBD1. After removal of 5 bases from V and 5 bases from J, the junction contained 7 bases not matched to a gene. The CDR3 runs 15 residues. From germline, CDR1 is SGHNT and CDR2 YENEEA. In nucleotides, the CDR3 is TGTGCCAGCAGCACCCGGGACAGGGTCCACAATGAGCAGTTCTTC. This sequence encodes CASSTRDRVHNEQFF. The full variable domain, completed using reference TRBV11-3 and TRBJ2-1, is EAGVVQSPRYKIIEKKQPVAFWCNPISGHNTLYWYLQNLGQGPELLIRYENEEAVDDSQLPKDRFSAERLKGVDSTLKIQPAELGDSAVYLCASSTRDRVHNEQFFGPGTRLTVL.

This clonotype was seen many times. The V and J genes are TRBV7-9 and TRBJ2-7, with 10 bases lining up with TRBD2. The CDR3 totals 19 residues. Per germline, CDR1 SEHNR and CDR2 FQNEAQ (reference sequence). J lost 2 bases, V lost 5 bases, and 18 bases had no gene match. The CDR3 region is CASSASGLANFIGPYEQYF. In DNA, the CDR3 is TGTGCCAGCAGCGCCTCGGGACTAGCGAATTTTATAGGCCCCTACGAGCAGTACTTC.

This clonotype appeared many times. The gene calls are TRBV30 and TRBJ2-7; a weak D match, TRBD1 (6 bases). Germline assignment: CDR1 GTSNPN and CDR2 SVGIG (reference sequence). The CDR3 is made up of 13 amino acids. CDR3 in amino acids: CAGPRTVNSEQYF. CDR3 in DNA: TGTGCTGGCCCAAGGACAGTCAACTCCGAGCAGTACTTC.

The table lists this clonotype with many counts. The chain links TRBV5-1 to TRBJ1-1, with 8 nucleotides matching TRBD1. With V trimmed by 3 bases and J by 6 bases, 4 bases remained unmatched. Germline CDR1 SGHRS, CDR2 YFSETQ. CDR3 size: 13 residues. In nucleotides, the CDR3 is TGCGCCAGCAGCTGGGGACAGGCCGCTGAAGCTTTCTTT. Protein: CASSWGQAAEAFF.

The chain links TRBV6-2 or TRBV6-3 to TRBJ2-1; D gene ambiguous. V lost 7 bases and J 8 bases, leaving 18 bases between the germline ends. CDR1 is MNHEY, CDR2 SVGEGT, per germline. The CDR3 has 14 amino acids. The CDR3 DNA is TGTGCCAGCATAGAACCCCGGACCGGGCATGAGCAGTTCTTC. Its protein product is CASIEPRTGHEQFF.

The chain carries TRBV7-8 and TRBJ2-5; the match to TRBD2 covers 8 bases. The CDR3 runs 16 residues. Trimming at V came to 2 bases and at J to 2 bases, leaving 7 bases not matched to a gene. Germline CDR1 reads SGHVS; CDR2 reads FQNEAQ. The CDR3 reads CASSLQREWFQETQYF. The CDR3 DNA reads TGTGCCAGCAGCTTACAGCGGGAGTGGTTTCAAGAGACCCAGTACTTC. Full variable domain (rest looked up from reference TRBV7-8 and TRBJ2-5): GAGVSQSPRYKVAKRGQDVALRCDPISGHVSLFWYQQALGQGPEFLTYFQNEAQLDKSGLPSDRFFAERPEGSVSTLKIQRTQQEDSAVYLCASSLQREWFQETQYFGPGTRLLVL.

The sample holds many counts of this clonotype. The rearrangement links TRBV2 to TRBJ2-3; 9 bases map to TRBD2. J gave up 8 bases and V 8 bases, and 8 bases lay outside the gene matches. From germline, CDR1 is SNHLY and CDR2 FYNNEI. The CDR3 totals 13 residues. DNA for the CDR3: TGTGCCAGCCTTGCGGGAGGGCCAGGTACGCAGTATTTT. Its translation: CASLAGGPGTQYF.

The J gene is TRBJ1-2, the V gene TRBV20-1, with TRBD1 identical over 10 bases. V was clipped by 6 bases and J by 7 bases; unmatched bases: 14. Germline assignment: CDR1 DFQATT and CDR2 SNEGSKA (reference sequence). The CDR3 loop spans 15 amino acids. The CDR3 loop reads CSARQPTGGRGGYTF. The CDR3 DNA sequence: TGCAGTGCCCGACAACCGACAGGGGGCAGAGGTGGCTACACCTTC.

This clonotype came up many times. The gene calls are TRBV28 and TRBJ2-2; 9 bases fit TRBD2. Germline trimming cut 5 bases from V and 1 base from J; bases unmatched to any gene: 5. Germline V gives CDR1 MDHEN, CDR2 SYDVKM. The CDR3 is 16 residues long. The CDR3 DNA reads TGTGCCAGCAGTATGACTAGCGGACAGAACACCGGGGAGCTGTTTTTT. Its translation is CASSMTSGQNTGELFF.